The rows below give T cell receptor beta chains drawn from one sample of a study of CD8+CD57+ T cells in acquired aplastic anemia. TCRdb recomputed calls from the reads with MiXCR, one row per CDR3 protein. The table records about 54,000 distinct CDR3 sequences, 57% of them present only once. Sequencing was carried out using sorted CD4+, CD8+, or CD8+CD57+ T cells (not recorded which) from PBMCs. These receptors came from a human donor with aplastic anemia. Each CDR3 is given with its conserved first and last residue. The order of the fields is CDR3 protein, CDR3 DNA, D gene, V gene, clone size, J gene. A D gene is named only where the DNA matches it firmly. Size tells how often a clone was seen (once, few, many) or the class of an expanded clone, and some rows leave it out.

CDR3 protein: CASSEPPYLNTEAFF
CDR3 DNA: TGTGCCAGCAGTGAACCGCCATACCTGAACACTGAAGCTTTCTTT
D gene: NA
V gene: TRBV2
clone size: NA
J gene: TRBJ1-1

CDR3 protein: CASSVVQITDTQYF
CDR3 DNA: TGTGCCAGCAGCGTAGTACAGATCACAGATACGCAGTATTTT
D gene: NA
V gene: TRBV9
clone size: NA
J gene: TRBJ2-3

CDR3 protein: CSGLGTSGGPDTQYF
CDR3 DNA: TGCAGCGGGCTTGGGACTAGCGGGGGCCCAGATACGCAGTATTTT
D gene: TRBD2
V gene: TRBV29-1
clone size: NA
J gene: TRBJ2-3

CDR3 protein: CASSQDKTGGRQPQHF
CDR3 DNA: TGTGCCAGCAGCCAAGATAAAACAGGGGGAAGACAGCCCCAGCATTTT
D gene: TRBD1
V gene: TRBV4-2
clone size: many
J gene: TRBJ1-5

CDR3 protein: CASSLGVQNTEAFF
CDR3 DNA: TGTGCCAGCAGCTTGGGGGTCCAGAACACTGAAGCTTTCTTT
D gene: NA
V gene: TRBV11-1
clone size: few
J gene: TRBJ1-1

CDR3 protein: CATFPVHGELFF
CDR3 DNA: TGTGCCACCTTCCCCGTTCACGGGGAGCTGTTTTTT
D gene: NA
V gene: TRBV5-8
clone size: many
J gene: TRBJ2-2

CDR3 protein: CASTGQGSGGYTF
CDR3 DNA: TGTGCCAGTACAGGACAGGGATCCGGTGGCTACACCTTC
D gene: TRBD1
V gene: TRBV19
clone size: few
J gene: TRBJ1-2

CDR3 protein: CASSFQGNEKLFF
CDR3 DNA: TGTGCCAGCAGCTTCCAGGGGAATGAAAAACTGTTTTTT
D gene: NA
V gene: TRBV7-8
clone size: NA
J gene: TRBJ1-4

CDR3 protein: CASSPRTTGYTF
CDR3 DNA: TGTGCCAGCAGCCCCCGGACTACTGGCTACACCTTC
D gene: NA
V gene: TRBV7-2
clone size: many
J gene: TRBJ1-2

CDR3 protein: CASSYGTGRSYEQYF
CDR3 DNA: TGTGCCAGCAGTTACGGGACAGGTCGCTCCTACGAGCAGTACTTC
D gene: TRBD1
V gene: TRBV6-6
clone size: many
J gene: TRBJ2-7

CDR3 protein: CASSIAGDPDYEQYF
CDR3 DNA: TGTGCCAGTAGTATAGCAGGGGACCCAGACTACGAGCAGTACTTC
D gene: NA
V gene: TRBV19
clone size: NA
J gene: TRBJ2-7

CDR3 protein: CSARDVDGTSGDEQYF
CDR3 DNA: TGCAGTGCTAGAGATGTCGATGGGACTAGCGGGGACGAGCAGTACTTC
D gene: TRBD2
V gene: TRBV20-1
clone size: NA
J gene: TRBJ2-7

CDR3 protein: CASSGRGPADTQYF
CDR3 DNA: TGTGCCAGCAGTGGCAGGGGGCCGGCAGATACGCAGTATTTT
D gene: TRBD1
V gene: TRBV27
clone size: NA
J gene: TRBJ2-3

CDR3 protein: CSAGDREAGYTF
CDR3 DNA: TGCAGCGCCGGGGACAGGGAGGCTGGCTACACCTTC
D gene: TRBD1
V gene: TRBV29-1
clone size: NA
J gene: TRBJ1-2

CDR3 protein: CASSSPVERGYNEQFF
CDR3 DNA: TGTGCCAGCAGCTCCCCTGTTGAGCGGGGCTACAATGAGCAGTTCTTC
D gene: TRBD2
V gene: TRBV7-2
clone size: many
J gene: TRBJ2-1

CDR3 protein: CVSSLGASYTQYF
CDR3 DNA: TGTGTCAGCAGCTTGGGGGCTTCATATACGCAGTATTTT
D gene: NA
V gene: TRBV5-6
clone size: NA
J gene: TRBJ2-3

CDR3 protein: CSVDPGTSGFEQYF
CDR3 DNA: TGCAGCGTTGACCCCGGGACTAGCGGGTTCGAGCAGTACTTC
D gene: TRBD2
V gene: TRBV29-1
clone size: NA
J gene: TRBJ2-7

CDR3 protein: CSARAPDSTDTQYF
CDR3 DNA: TGCAGTGCTAGGGCCCCGGACAGCACAGATACGCAGTATTTT
D gene: NA
V gene: TRBV20-1
clone size: NA
J gene: TRBJ2-3

CDR3 protein: CASSSGMPYEQYF
CDR3 DNA: TGTGCCAGCAGCAGCGGGATGCCCTACGAGCAGTACTTC
D gene: TRBD2
V gene: TRBV7-9
clone size: NA
J gene: TRBJ2-7

CDR3 protein: CASSSPLTWVDKQFF
CDR3 DNA: TGTGCCAGCAGTTCCCCGCTTACTTGGGTCGACAAGCAGTTCTTC
D gene: NA
V gene: TRBV12-3/TRBV12-4
clone size: NA
J gene: TRBJ2-1

CDR3 protein: CASRDSPADTQYF
CDR3 DNA: TGTGCCAGCAGGGACAGCCCGGCAGATACGCAGTATTTT
D gene: TRBD1
V gene: TRBV19
clone size: NA
J gene: TRBJ2-3

CDR3 protein: CASARQGASEYGYTF
CDR3 DNA: TGTGCCAGTGCTCGACAGGGGGCGAGTGAGTATGGCTACACCTTC
D gene: TRBD1
V gene: TRBV19
clone size: NA
J gene: TRBJ1-2

CDR3 protein: CASSFDSFSGNTIYF
CDR3 DNA: TGTGCCAGCAGTTTCGACAGCTTCTCTGGAAACACCATATATTTT
D gene: NA
V gene: TRBV6-2/TRBV6-3
clone size: many
J gene: TRBJ1-3

CDR3 protein: CASSLASGDTYEQYF
CDR3 DNA: TGCGCCAGCAGCTTGGCCTCAGGGGACACCTACGAGCAGTACTTC
D gene: NA
V gene: TRBV5-1
clone size: many
J gene: TRBJ2-7

CDR3 protein: CASSESAGGNEQFF
CDR3 DNA: TGCGCCAGCAGTGAGTCAGCGGGGGGGAATGAGCAGTTCTTC
D gene: TRBD2
V gene: TRBV10-2
clone size: NA
J gene: TRBJ2-1

CDR3 protein: CAISAGPLDYGYTF
CDR3 DNA: TGTGCCATCAGTGCGGGACCGCTCGACTATGGCTACACCTTC
D gene: NA
V gene: TRBV10-3
clone size: few
J gene: TRBJ1-2

CDR3 protein: CATRVGETQYF
CDR3 DNA: TGTGCCACCAGGGTTGGGGAGACCCAGTACTTC
D gene: NA
V gene: TRBV10-3
clone size: NA
J gene: TRBJ2-5